This entry lists 30 T cell receptor beta chains sequenced from one sample in a study of blood T cells in healthy people across ages. The use of a sample-barcoded 5' primer and a J-beta primer mix characterized a second PCR of about 7 to 12 cycles. MiXCR was run by TCRdb on the 5' RACE reads, yielding one entry per CDR3 protein. The repertoire holds about 930,000 distinct CDR3 sequences, with about 27% as singletons. These same data were also listed under a study on T cells of mothers and their children.

Sequencing used blood. These receptor sequences come from a middle-aged woman in good health.

This clonotype was counted a few times. This chain links TRBV7-8 with TRBJ1-5, with 9 positions matching TRBD1. Germline lookup yields CDR1 SGHVS and CDR2 FQNEAQ. The CDR3 has 15 residues. V lost 6 bases to trimming and J lost 3 bases; unmatched junction nucleotides: 6. CDR3 sequence: CASSYGTGTNQPQHF. DNA for the CDR3: TGTGCCAGCAGTTACGGGACAGGGACCAATCAGCCCCAGCATTTT.

This clonotype was found a few times. The rearrangement links TRBV5-1 to TRBJ2-2; the match to TRBD2 covers 7 bases. From germline, CDR1 is SGHRS and CDR2 YFSETQ. There are 14 residues in the CDR3. V gave up 0 bases and J gave up 7 bases; unmatched junction bases: 3. The CDR3 nucleotides are TGCGCCAGCAGCTTGGCGGTAGCGGGCGGGGAGCTGTTTTTT. As protein: CASSLAVAGGELFF.

V and J are TRBV4-2 and TRBJ1-5, with 8 bases fitting TRBD1. V was pared by 3 bases and J by 2 bases, with 6 bases of the junction left unmatched. Germline CDR1 is LGHNA and CDR2 is YNFKEQ. The length of the CDR3 is 16 residues. CDR3 loop: CASSQAGGAGNQPQHF. DNA of the CDR3: TGTGCCAGCAGCCAGGCAGGGGGCGCCGGCAATCAGCCCCAGCATTTT.

The rearrangement joins TRBV7-2 to TRBJ2-7; TRBD1 aligns across 7 bases. The junction had 10 bases not matched to a gene; V was cut back by 6 bases and J by 5 bases. In germline, CDR1 is SGHTA, CDR2 FQGNSA. The CDR3 is made up of 14 amino acids. CDR3 sequence: CASSDRASGHEQYF. CDR3 in DNA: TGTGCCAGCAGTGACAGGGCCTCAGGGCACGAGCAGTACTTC.

V and J are TRBV19 and TRBJ1-1; 7 nucleotides match TRBD1. Unmatched junction bases numbered 6, after V lost 4 bases and J lost 1 base. CDR3 length: 15 amino acids. Germline V gene lookup returns CDR1 LNHDA and CDR2 SQIVND (reference sequence). The CDR3 loop reads CASSNTGTENTEAFF. CDR3 DNA: TGTGCCAGTAGTAATACCGGGACAGAGAACACTGAAGCTTTCTTT.

The chain links TRBV7-2 to TRBJ2-1; 13 nucleotides agree with TRBD2. The junction had 10 bases not matched to a gene; V was cut back by 4 bases and J by 4 bases. The CDR3 contains 18 residues. The germline gives CDR1 SGHTA, CDR2 FQGNSA. The CDR3 DNA sequence: TGTGCCAGCAGCTCCAGACTAGCGGGGGGCTGGGGGTACAATGAGCAGTTCTTC. This codes for CASSSRLAGGWGYNEQFF.

As to this clonotype: Since a much larger clone is just one base distant, this may be a read error. This sequence joins TRBV25-1 and TRBJ2-3; 9 bases map to TRBD1. V was clipped by 1 base and J by 2 bases; unmatched bases: 4. The CDR3 is made up of 16 amino acids. CDR1 is MGHDK and CDR2 is SYGVNS in the germline V gene. The CDR3 DNA reads TGTGCCAGCAGTGAATTGGGACAGGGTACCACAGATACGCAGTATTTT. Translating gives CASSELGQGTTDTQYF.

This clonotype was seen ten or more times. The CDR3 bases are TGTGCCAGCAGCACCACAGGGGTCGAGCAGTACTTC. The encoded protein is CASSTTGVEQYF. V gene TRBV6-5 combines with J gene TRBJ2-7; 7 bases align to TRBD1. The V gene end was trimmed by 6 bases and the J gene end by 6 bases; junction bases not matched to a gene: 5. CDR1 and CDR2 from the germline V gene are MNHEY and SVGAGI. This CDR3 comprises 12 residues.

This clonotype occurred a few times. V gene TRBV9 combines with J gene TRBJ1-6, with D unresolved. V was clipped by 0 bases and J by 9 bases, with 19 bases between them. Germline CDR1 and CDR2: SGDLS and YYNGEE. The CDR3 contains 17 residues. The CDR3 bases are TGTGCCAGCAGCGTAGAGCCGCCAGTCGAAGGTGGTTCACCCCTCCACTTT. This sequence encodes CASSVEPPVEGGSPLHF. Full variable domain (rest looked up from reference TRBV9 and TRBJ1-6): DSGVTQTPKHLITATGQRVTLRCSPRSGDLSVYWYQQSLDQGLQFLIQYYNGEERAKGNILERFSAQQFPDLHSELNLSSLELGDSALYFCASSVEPPVEGGSPLHFGNGTRLTVT.

V is TRBV5-1 and J is TRBJ2-7; no clear D. Trimming took off 2 bases at V and 7 bases at J, with 16 bases between the two ends. The CDR3 spans 14 residues. CDR1 is SGHRS and CDR2 is YFSETQ in the germline V gene. CDR3 coding DNA: TGCGCCAGCAGCTTCCCGTCGGCCGGTGGAGAGCAGTACTTC. Translation: CASSFPSAGGEQYF. Based on the CDR3 plus reference TRBV5-1 and TRBJ2-7, the full variable domain is KAGVTQTPRYLIKTRGQQVTLSCSPISGHRSVSWYQQTPGQGLQFLFEYFSETQRNKGNFPGRFSGRQFSNSRSEMNVSTLELGDSALYLCASSFPSAGGEQYFGPGTRLTVT.

V usage is TRBV28 and J usage is TRBJ1-6, with a tentative D call TRBD1 (5 bases). This CDR3 is 15 amino acids long. The V end lost 7 bases, the J end lost 5 bases, and 15 bases lay between the germline ends. The germline CDR1 and CDR2 sequences are MDHEN and SYDVKM. The CDR3 nucleotides read TGTGCCAGCACCCCGACAGACCTCGATAATTCACCCCTCCACTTT. Translating it yields CASTPTDLDNSPLHF.

The chain employs TRBV15 and TRBJ2-3, with 10 bases that match TRBD1. Germline values: CDR1 LNHNV, CDR2 YYDKDF (reference sequence). Trimming took 6 bases from V and 6 from J; bases not matched to a gene: 9. This CDR3 is built from 15 residues. CDR3 in DNA: TGTGCCACCAGAACCGGGACAGGGGTATGGGATACGCAGTATTTT. It codes for CATRTGTGVWDTQYF.

About this clonotype: A junction boundary mismatches the germline segment, possibly from a read error. This chain connects TRBV6-2 or TRBV6-3 to TRBJ2-1, with 8 positions matching TRBD2. Germline values: CDR1 MNHEY, CDR2 SVGEGT. The CDR3 length is 15 residues. The CDR3 loop reads CTSRTGTSEPNEQFF. The CDR3 DNA reads TGTACCAGCAGAACCGGGACTAGTGAGCCCAATGAGCAGTTCTTC.

The chain combines TRBV5-1 with TRBJ2-1; D is ambiguous. V was cut by 6 bases and J by 8 bases, with 9 bases left in between. CDR3 length: 11 amino acids. The germline gives CDR1 SGHRS, CDR2 YFSETQ. CDR3 loop: CASTFSDEQFF. The DNA of the CDR3 is TGCGCCAGCACCTTCTCGGATGAGCAGTTCTTC.

This clonotype was observed a few times. This chain connects TRBV4-1 to TRBJ2-3; 12 bases line up with TRBD2. Trimming took 0 bases from V and 6 from J; bases not matched to a gene: 4. The CDR3 has 16 residues. Germline-derived CDR1 and CDR2 are MGHRA and YSYEKL. The DNA of the CDR3 is TGCGCCAGCAGCCAAGAATCTAGCGGGGGGGATGATACGCAGTATTTT. It codes for CASSQESSGGDDTQYF.

The chain uses TRBV19 and TRBJ2-5, with D possibly called TRBD1 or TRBD2 (7 bases each). The CDR3 consists of 15 residues. The V gene's germline CDR1 is LNHDA and CDR2 SQIVND (reference sequence). V was cut by 5 bases and J by 4 bases, with 17 bases left in between. The CDR3 loop reads CASSSRQGGGETQYF. In DNA, the CDR3 is TGTGCCAGTAGTTCCAGACAGGGCGGGGGAGAGACCCAGTACTTC.

This clonotype was seen repeatedly, ten times or more. The CDR3 coding sequence is TGTGCCATCAGGGAGGGGGGGGGACGAGGCGAGCAGTACTTC. As protein: CAIREGGGRGEQYF. The rearrangement links TRBV10-3 to TRBJ2-7, with D perhaps matching TRBD2 (7 bases). The V end was cut by 6 bases, the J end by 6 bases, with 18 bases between. The CDR3 is 14 residues long. Germline CDR1 is ENHRY and CDR2 is SYGVKD.

The genes are TRBV9 and TRBJ1-2; the D gene is possibly TRBD1 (5 bases). Germline CDR1 SGDLS, CDR2 YYNGEE. This CDR3 comprises 15 residues. Trimming took off 0 bases at V and 2 bases at J, with 11 bases between the two ends. The CDR3 here is CASSVGAGGNYGYTF. Here the CDR3 DNA reads TGTGCCAGCAGCGTAGGGGCGGGGGGGAACTATGGCTACACCTTC.

This clonotype was found many times. V is TRBV12-3 or TRBV12-4 and J is TRBJ2-7, with D unresolved. CDR3 length: 15 amino acids. V lost 0 bases to trimming and J lost 6 bases, with 15 bases between them. This chain's CDR3 is CASSLAAGRPVEQYF. CDR3 sequence (DNA): TGTGCCAGCAGTTTAGCGGCCGGTCGGCCGGTCGAGCAGTACTTC.

A note on this clonotype: This may be a read error: a much more frequent sequence differs by one nucleotide. CDR3 in amino acids: CTRDTDEQFF. The CDR3 DNA is TGTACCCGGGATACGGATGAGCAGTTCTTC. The chain uses TRBV15 and TRBJ2-1; the D gene is possibly TRBD2 (5 bases). This CDR3 is 10 amino acids long. Germline V lookup: CDR1 LNHNV, CDR2 YYDKDF (reference sequence).

This clonotype was found a few times. This chain links TRBV4-1 with TRBJ1-5; 8 bases match TRBD1. Trimming removed 0 bases from V and 11 bases from J; junction bases left unmatched: 9. Germline V lookup: CDR1 MGHRA, CDR2 YSYEKL. The CDR3 is made up of 15 amino acids. CDR3 amino acids: CASSQEQTGARAQHF. Here the CDR3 DNA reads TGCGCCAGCAGCCAAGAGCAGACAGGGGCCAGGGCCCAGCATTTT.

V usage is TRBV20-1 and J usage is TRBJ2-5; 7 nucleotides align to TRBD2. The CDR3 totals 14 residues. Germline CDR1 is DFQATT and CDR2 is SNEGSKA (reference sequence). The trim removed 3 bases at V and 1 base at J, leaving 5 bases unmatched. The CDR3 reads CSARARGSQETQYF. The CDR3 nucleotides are TGCAGTGCTAGGGCGCGGGGGTCCCAAGAGACCCAGTACTTC.

This clonotype was detected only a few times. The rearrangement uses TRBV9 and TRBJ1-1, with 12 bases fitting TRBD1. Germline V gene lookup returns CDR1 SGDLS and CDR2 YYNGEE. The J segment lost 11 bases and the V segment lost 0 bases, leaving 8 bases of the junction unmatched. The CDR3 is 15 amino acids. CDR3: CASSVVPGQGASAFF. The DNA for the CDR3 is TGTGCCAGCAGCGTAGTTCCGGGACAGGGGGCATCGGCTTTCTTT.

This clonotype was recorded at least ten times. This CDR3 is CASSLQVNQPQHF. As DNA, the CDR3 is TGTGCCAGCAGTTTACAGGTGAATCAGCCCCAGCATTTT. The chain has TRBV12-3 or TRBV12-4 and TRBJ1-5; D gene uncertain. This CDR3 is 13 amino acids long. Trimming took off 2 bases at V and 4 bases at J, with 6 bases between the two ends.

The table lists this clonotype with many counts. In DNA, the CDR3 is TGTGCCAGCAGTTGGGGGGTCTCTGGGGCCAACGTCCTGACTTTC. This encodes CASSWGVSGANVLTF. The chain carries TRBV27 and TRBJ2-6, with D possibly being TRBD2 (6 bases). Germline CDR1 MNHEY, CDR2 SMNVEV (reference sequence). V lost 4 bases, J lost 0 bases, and 7 bases lay in between. This CDR3 contains 15 residues.

In its sample, this clonotype was seen many times. V gene TRBV6-5 combines with J gene TRBJ2-7; 10 positions match TRBD2. The V and J ends lost 6 bases and 6 bases, in that order; junction bases with no gene match: 8. The germline V gene has CDR1 MNHEY and CDR2 SVGAGI. There are 14 residues in the CDR3. The CDR3, as DNA: TGTGCCAGCAGCCATCCTAGCGGGGGTATCGAGCAGTACTTC. Translation: CASSHPSGGIEQYF.

This clonotype was recorded many times. The chain uses TRBV28 and TRBJ2-7; 8 positions match TRBD1. The V gene's germline CDR1 is MDHEN and CDR2 SYDVKM. The junction had 8 bases not matched to a gene; V was cut back by 7 bases and J by 3 bases. The CDR3 sequence is 14 residues long. CDR3 region: CASINSQGGYEQYF. Written as DNA, the CDR3 is TGTGCCAGCATTAATTCACAGGGGGGCTACGAGCAGTACTTC.

CDR3 bases: TGTGCCAGCACCCCAGGGGACAGGGGGCCCTACGAGCAGTACTTC. It translates to CASTPGDRGPYEQYF. V usage is TRBV6-6 and J usage is TRBJ2-7; 12 bases are a match to TRBD1. The CDR3 runs 15 residues. V lost 7 bases to trimming and J lost 2 bases; unmatched junction nucleotides: 6. Germline V gene lookup returns CDR1 MNHNY and CDR2 SVGAGI (reference sequence).

This clonotype was detected ten times or more. The rearrangement links TRBV4-1 to TRBJ2-7; D is tentatively TRBD1 or TRBD2 (5 bases each). Trimming stripped 4 bases from V and 5 bases from J, with 15 bases between. CDR3 length: 14 amino acids. Germline CDR1 reads MGHRA; CDR2 reads YSYEKL. CDR3 residues: CASSLEGVGDEQYF. The CDR3 nucleotides read TGCGCCAGCAGCCTAGAAGGGGTCGGGGACGAGCAGTACTTC.

The J gene is TRBJ2-3, the V gene TRBV5-1, with 10 positions matching TRBD1. Trimming removed 4 bases from V and 0 bases from J; junction bases left unmatched: 5. Germline loops: CDR1 SGHRS, CDR2 YFSETQ. The CDR3 is 16 residues long. DNA of the CDR3: TGCGCCAGCAGCGTGGACAGGGGGGCAAGCACAGATACGCAGTATTTT. Translation: CASSVDRGASTDTQYF.